This T cell receptor (beta chain) stems from a study of cytotoxic CD8 clonotypes in ibrutinib-treated CLL. Study outcomes and limitations: Clonality went up at ibrutinib response and then declined back toward baseline at progression. While tracking circulating CD8+ T-cell counts, baseline clonality exceeded that of age-matched healthy donors.

About this clone itself: Its antigen remains unknown.

Data came from immunoSEQ multiplex PCR; TCRdb stores just in-frame clones and leaves some out. Here the sample spans some 170,000 clones, 70% to 90% being singletons. J gave up 4 bases and V 8 bases, and 4 bases lay outside the gene matches. Germline values: CDR1 SQVTM, CDR2 ANQGSEA. The CDR3 is made up of 12 amino acids. The source of roughly 1.9 micrograms of genomic DNA for TCR beta libraries was cryopreserved PBMCs. The sequencing here drew on PBMCs, taken at disease progression, from a patient treated with ibrutinib. The sequence was obtained from a human donor with chronic lymphocytic leukemia. V usage is TRBV29-1 and J usage is TRBJ1-1; 10 nucleotides align to TRBD1. In DNA, the CDR3 is TGCAGCTGTGGACAGGGGGGCACTGAAGCTTTCTTT. Protein: CSCGQGGTEAFF.